The 20 T cell receptor beta chains below were found in one sample sequenced in a study of CD8+ T cells in alopecia areata. Specified treatment: oral pan-JAK inhibitor, 5-10 mg twice daily. Sequencing relied on a cDNA template that was reverse transcribed from extracted RNA. Sequencing used immunoSEQ multiplex PCR; TCRdb keeps in-frame clones, though not all of them. In the table there are over 60,000 clones, about half of which are singletons. The specimen was CD8+ T cells sorted from blood, collected at roughly week 36, from a patient treated with tofacitinib. These receptors originate from a human donor with alopecia areata.

This sequence joins TRBV19 and TRBJ2-5; 11 nucleotides line up with TRBD1. Germline CDR1 and CDR2: LNHDA and SQIVND (reference sequence). The CDR3 totals 15 residues. Losses at the gene ends were 7 bases for V and 3 bases for J; bases not matched to a gene: 7. This CDR3 is CASTGRDRGEETQYF. CDR3 DNA sequence: TGTGCCAGTACCGGAAGGGACAGGGGGGAAGAGACCCAGTACTTC.

The chain links TRBV29-1 to TRBJ2-7; D possibly uses TRBD1 or TRBD2 (7 bases each). The CDR3 totals 15 residues. V gave up 6 bases and J gave up 6 bases, with 24 bases separating them. Germline CDR1 is SQVTM and CDR2 is ANQGSEA. In DNA, the CDR3 is TGCAGCGTGGGGGGGACCGAGACAGGGTCATCCGAGCAGTACTTC. It specifies CSVGGTETGSSEQYF.

The rearrangement links TRBV13 to TRBJ2-3; D not certain. The CDR3 loop spans 14 amino acids. V dropped 1 base and J dropped 5 bases, with 10 bases sitting between them. The germline CDR1 and CDR2 sequences are PRHDT and FYEKMQ (reference sequence). The CDR3 reads CASSLVEEGDTQYF. The CDR3 DNA reads as TGTGCCAGCAGCTTAGTCGAGGAAGGAGATACGCAGTATTTT.

V and J are TRBV28 and TRBJ2-7; TRBD1 matches at 9 bases. The CDR3 has 15 residues. Germline V gene sequence: CDR1 MDHEN, CDR2 SYDVKM. V lost 4 bases to trimming and J lost 5 bases; unmatched junction nucleotides: 9. The CDR3 coding sequence is TGTGCCAGCAGTTGGATGGACAGGGGAGAGGACGAGCAGTACTTC. This gives the protein CASSWMDRGEDEQYF.

This chain connects TRBV15 to TRBJ1-5; D gene unclear. The CDR3 loop spans 14 amino acids. In germline, CDR1 is LNHNV, CDR2 YYDKDF (reference sequence). The ends were cut back, 3 bases at V and 4 bases at J, with 10 bases in the middle. The CDR3 reads CATSRAGGNQPQHF. In nucleotides, the CDR3 is TGTGCCACCAGCAGGGCGGGCGGGAATCAGCCCCAGCATTTT.

This chain joins TRBV5-1 and TRBJ2-2; the D is unclear. V gave up 0 bases and J gave up 4 bases, with 7 bases separating them. Germline V gene sequence: CDR1 SGHRS, CDR2 YFSETQ. The CDR3 extends over 14 amino acids. The CDR3: CASSLGLVTGELFF. Written as DNA, the CDR3 is TGCGCCAGCAGCTTGGGGTTGGTCACCGGGGAGCTGTTTTTT.

This clone was picked up a small number of times. The gene calls are TRBV29-1 and TRBJ2-3; D possibly corresponds to TRBD2 (7 bases). CDR1 and CDR2 from the germline V gene are SQVTM and ANQGSEA. This CDR3 is built from 14 residues. V was cut by 7 bases and J by 4 bases, with 18 bases left in between. CDR3 sequence (DNA): TGCAGCGCCGAGGGGGGGCGTGAAGCAGATACGCAGTATTTT. Its protein product is CSAEGGREADTQYF.

This clone was found a few times. This sample also contains other DNA sequences that code for the same CDR3. The V call is TRBV5-4, the J call TRBJ2-5; the D is unclear. The CDR3 runs 11 residues. The V gene lost 2 bases and the J gene lost 4 bases, with 3 bases spanning the gap. The germline V gene encodes CDR1 SGHNT and CDR2 YYREEE (reference sequence). CDR3 sequence: CASSFGETQYF. CDR3 DNA sequence: TGTGCCAGCAGCTTCGGAGAGACCCAGTACTTC.

The chain combines TRBV4-3 with TRBJ2-7, with D possibly matching TRBD2 (6 bases). Germline assignment: CDR1 LGHNA and CDR2 YSLEER. The CDR3 covers 16 residues. Trimming pared 0 bases from V and 2 bases from J, leaving 14 bases between. The CDR3 region is CASSQESGRDAYEQYF. CDR3 coding DNA: TGCGCCAGCAGCCAAGAGTCTGGGCGGGACGCCTACGAGCAGTACTTC.

The chain links TRBV9 to TRBJ1-2; D not certain. Germline V gene data show CDR1 as SGDLS and CDR2 as YYNGEE. V dropped 3 bases and J dropped 1 base, with 22 bases sitting between them. CDR3 size: 18 residues. CDR3 region: CASSGSSQRIGNNYGYTF. As DNA, the CDR3 is TGTGCCAGCAGCGGGTCATCACAACGGATTGGCAATAACTATGGCTACACCTTC.

This chain uses TRBV7-9 with TRBJ1-1, with D unclear. There are 13 residues in the CDR3. Germline V gene sequence: CDR1 SEHNR, CDR2 FQNEAQ (reference sequence). Trimming left V 11 bases short and J 0 bases short, with 13 bases between. The CDR3 DNA reads TGTGCCGTATCGACGGGGATGAACACTGAAGCTTTCTTT. Residues: CAVSTGMNTEAFF.

In its sample, this clone was seen a few times. The chain has TRBV4-1 and TRBJ2-7, with TRBD2 matching over 12 bases. The CDR3 has 16 amino acids. V gave up 2 bases and J gave up 6 bases; unmatched junction bases: 8. Germline CDR1 reads MGHRA; CDR2 reads YSYEKL. CDR3 DNA: TGCGCCAGCAGCCAATTCCCTAGCGGGAGGGTTAGCGAGCAGTACTTC. This gives the protein CASSQFPSGRVSEQYF.

As DNA, the CDR3 is TGTGCCAGCACCCCTTCCGGGGGAACCTACGAGCAGTACTTC. Amino acid sequence: CASTPSGGTYEQYF. This sequence joins TRBV27 and TRBJ2-7; perhaps TRBD2 as D (6 bases). This CDR3 has 14 amino acids. Germline V lookup: CDR1 MNHEY, CDR2 SMNVEV (reference sequence). V lost 7 bases, J lost 2 bases, and 15 bases lay in between.

This clone has a single count. CDR3: CASTATSGLGETQYF. CDR3 in DNA: TGTGCCAGCACCGCGACTAGCGGGTTAGGGGAGACCCAGTACTTC. This rearrangement joins TRBV6-5 to TRBJ2-5; 10 bases are a match to TRBD2. CDR3 length: 15 amino acids. Trimming took 7 bases from V and 5 from J; bases not matched to a gene: 10. CDR1 MNHEY and CDR2 SVGAGI come from the germline V gene.

The chain is built from TRBV5-6 and TRBJ2-3, with D unresolved. The CDR3 consists of 16 residues. The V gene's germline CDR1 is SGHDT and CDR2 YYEEEE. The V gene lost 5 bases and the J gene lost 1 base, with 17 bases spanning the gap. CDR3 loop: CASRKLAGAGTDTQYF. CDR3 bases: TGTGCCAGCAGAAAGCTGGCAGGAGCTGGCACAGATACGCAGTATTTT.

This clone came up a few times. The rearrangement joins TRBV29-1 to TRBJ2-5; D ambiguous. Germline CDR1 reads SQVTM; CDR2 reads ANQGSEA. The CDR3 extends over 10 amino acids. V was trimmed by 1 base and J by 5 bases, leaving 2 bases between them. CDR3 region: CSVEAETQYF. The CDR3 nucleotides read TGCAGCGTTGAAGCGGAGACCCAGTACTTC.

This clone was observed a few times. The V call is TRBV5-6, the J call TRBJ1-5; D ambiguous. This CDR3 has 12 residues. Germline CDR1 and CDR2: SGHDT and YYEEEE. V gave up 2 bases and J gave up 5 bases, with 5 bases separating them. CDR3 sequence: CASSFGDQPQHF. The CDR3 nucleotides are TGTGCCAGCAGCTTTGGAGATCAGCCCCAGCATTTT.

The gene calls are TRBV29-1 and TRBJ2-7, with 8 nucleotides matching TRBD2. CDR3 length: 14 amino acids. CDR1 and CDR2 (germline): SQVTM, ANQGSEA. Unmatched junction bases numbered 10, after V lost 3 bases and J lost 6 bases. CDR3 bases: TGCAGCGTTGAGGGACTAGGTCCTGTGGGCGAGCAGTACTTC. Amino acids: CSVEGLGPVGEQYF.

This chain uses TRBV7-9 with TRBJ1-5, with 9 bases fitting TRBD1. The length of the CDR3 is 15 residues. Germline V gene sequence: CDR1 SEHNR, CDR2 FQNEAQ (reference sequence). With 5 bases clipped from V and 6 bases from J, the junction kept 8 bases outside the gene matches. CDR3 DNA: TGTGCCAGCAGCGCGGGACAGGGTGCGTCTCAGCCCCAGCATTTT. Protein: CASSAGQGASQPQHF. The whole variable domain, filled in from reference TRBV7-9 and TRBJ1-5, reads DTGVSQNPRHKITKRGQNVTFRCDPISEHNRLYWYRQTLGQGPEFLTYFQNEAQLEKSRLLSDRFSAERPKGSFSTLEIQRTEQGDSAMYLCASSAGQGASQPQHFGDGTRLSIL.

The chain employs TRBV6-1 and TRBJ2-2, with 8 bases lining up with TRBD1. J lost 7 bases, V lost 5 bases, and 9 bases had no gene match. Germline CDR1 and CDR2: MNHNS and SASEGT. The CDR3 totals 15 residues. As DNA, the CDR3 is TGTGCCAGCAGTCTCCCATGGACAGGGCACGGGGAGCTGTTTTTT. Its protein product is CASSLPWTGHGELFF.